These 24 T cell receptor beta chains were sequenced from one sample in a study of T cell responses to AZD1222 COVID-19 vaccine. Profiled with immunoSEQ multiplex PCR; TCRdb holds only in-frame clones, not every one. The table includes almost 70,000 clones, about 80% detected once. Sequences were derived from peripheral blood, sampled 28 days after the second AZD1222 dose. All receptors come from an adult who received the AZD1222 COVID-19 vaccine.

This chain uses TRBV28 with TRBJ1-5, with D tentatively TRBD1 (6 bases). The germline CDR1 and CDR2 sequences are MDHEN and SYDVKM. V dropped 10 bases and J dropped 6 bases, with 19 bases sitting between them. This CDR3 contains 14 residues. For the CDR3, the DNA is TGTGCCACCCTGGGTGGGGGCGGGGTTCAGCCCCAGCATTTT. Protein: CATLGGGGVQPQHF.

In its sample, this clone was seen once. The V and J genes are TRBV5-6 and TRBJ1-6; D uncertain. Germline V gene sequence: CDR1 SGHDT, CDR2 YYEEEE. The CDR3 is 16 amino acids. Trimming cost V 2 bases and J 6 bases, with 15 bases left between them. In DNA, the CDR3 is TGTGCCAGCAGCTTTCTTCGTGGTTCGGGTAATTCACCCCTCCACTTT. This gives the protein CASSFLRGSGNSPLHF.

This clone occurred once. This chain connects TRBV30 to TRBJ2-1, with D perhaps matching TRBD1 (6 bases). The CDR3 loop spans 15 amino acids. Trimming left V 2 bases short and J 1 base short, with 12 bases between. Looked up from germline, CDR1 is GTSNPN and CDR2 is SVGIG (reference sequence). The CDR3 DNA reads TGTGCCTGGAGTCGGTCAGGGGCTTCCTACAATGAGCAGTTCTTC. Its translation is CAWSRSGASYNEQFF.

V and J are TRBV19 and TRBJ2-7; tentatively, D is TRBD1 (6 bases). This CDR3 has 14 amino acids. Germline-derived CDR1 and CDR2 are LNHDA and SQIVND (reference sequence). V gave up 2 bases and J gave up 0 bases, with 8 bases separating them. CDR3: CASSIQGSSYEQYF. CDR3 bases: TGTGCCAGTAGTATACAGGGGAGCTCCTACGAGCAGTACTTC.

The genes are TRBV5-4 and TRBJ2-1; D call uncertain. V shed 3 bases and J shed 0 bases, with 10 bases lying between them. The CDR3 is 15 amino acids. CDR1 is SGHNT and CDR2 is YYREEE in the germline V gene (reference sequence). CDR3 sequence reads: CASSSRLDSYNEQFF. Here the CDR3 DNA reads TGTGCCAGCAGCTCTAGGCTAGACTCCTACAATGAGCAGTTCTTC.

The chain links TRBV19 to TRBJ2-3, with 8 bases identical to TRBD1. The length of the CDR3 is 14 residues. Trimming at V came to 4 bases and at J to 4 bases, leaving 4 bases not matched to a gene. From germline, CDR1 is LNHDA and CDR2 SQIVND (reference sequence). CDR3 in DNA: TGTGCCAGTAGTACCCAGGGGGCGGCAGATACGCAGTATTTT. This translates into CASSTQGAADTQYF. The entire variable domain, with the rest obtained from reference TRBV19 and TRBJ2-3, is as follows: DGGITQSPKYLFRKEGQNVTLSCEQNLNHDAMYWYRQDPGQGLRLIYYSQIVNDFQKGDIAEGYSVSREKKESFPLTVTSAQKNPTAFYLCASSTQGAADTQYFGPGTRLTVL.

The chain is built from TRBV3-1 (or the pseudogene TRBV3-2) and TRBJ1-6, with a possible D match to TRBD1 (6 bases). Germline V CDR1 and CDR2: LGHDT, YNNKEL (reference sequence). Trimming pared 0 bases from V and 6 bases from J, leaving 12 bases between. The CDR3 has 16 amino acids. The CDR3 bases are TGTGCCAGCAGCCAAGATTGGACAGCGACTAATTCACCCCTCCACTTT. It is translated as CASSQDWTATNSPLHF.

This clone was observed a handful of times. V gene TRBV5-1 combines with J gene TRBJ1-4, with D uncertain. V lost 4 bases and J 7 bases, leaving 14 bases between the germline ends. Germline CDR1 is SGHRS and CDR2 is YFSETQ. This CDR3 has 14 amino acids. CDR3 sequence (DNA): TGCGCCAGCAGCCCCCTTCGGGGTGGTGAAAAACTGTTTTTT. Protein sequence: CASSPLRGGEKLFF.

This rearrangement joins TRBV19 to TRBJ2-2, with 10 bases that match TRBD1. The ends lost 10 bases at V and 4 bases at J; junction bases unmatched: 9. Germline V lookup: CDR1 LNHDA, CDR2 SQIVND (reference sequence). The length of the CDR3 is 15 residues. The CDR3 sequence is CATQTGGIGTGELFF. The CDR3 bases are TGTGCCACCCAGACAGGGGGCATTGGCACCGGGGAGCTGTTTTTT.

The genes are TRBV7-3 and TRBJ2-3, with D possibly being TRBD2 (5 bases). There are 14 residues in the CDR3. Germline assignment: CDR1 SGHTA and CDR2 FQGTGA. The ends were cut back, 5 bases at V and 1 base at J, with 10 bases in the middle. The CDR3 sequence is CASSRGLGTDTQYF. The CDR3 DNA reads TGTGCCAGCAGCCGCGGACTGGGCACAGATACGCAGTATTTT.

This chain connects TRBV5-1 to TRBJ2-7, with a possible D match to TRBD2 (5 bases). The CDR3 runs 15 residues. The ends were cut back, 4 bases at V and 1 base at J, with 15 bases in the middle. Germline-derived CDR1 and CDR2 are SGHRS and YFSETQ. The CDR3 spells CASSARPRGSYEQYF. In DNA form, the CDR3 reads TGCGCCAGCAGCGCCAGGCCTAGAGGGTCCTACGAGCAGTACTTC.

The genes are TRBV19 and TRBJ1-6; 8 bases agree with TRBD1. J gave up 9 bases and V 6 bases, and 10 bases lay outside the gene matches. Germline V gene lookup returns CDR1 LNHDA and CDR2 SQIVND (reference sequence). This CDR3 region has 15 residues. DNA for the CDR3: TGTGCCAGTAGGTTGGACAGGGCCAGCAGTTCACCCCTCCACTTT. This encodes CASRLDRASSSPLHF.

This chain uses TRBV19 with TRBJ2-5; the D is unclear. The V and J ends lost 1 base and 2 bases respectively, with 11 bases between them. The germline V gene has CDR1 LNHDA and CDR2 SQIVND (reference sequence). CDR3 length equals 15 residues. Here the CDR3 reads CASSIGAPLQETQYF. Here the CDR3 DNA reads TGTGCCAGTAGTATAGGGGCACCCTTACAAGAGACCCAGTACTTC.

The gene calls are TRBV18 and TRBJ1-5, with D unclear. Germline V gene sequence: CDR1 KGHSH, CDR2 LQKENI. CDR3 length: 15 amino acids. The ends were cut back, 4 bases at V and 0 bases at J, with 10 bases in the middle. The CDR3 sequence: CASSLVGASNQPQHF. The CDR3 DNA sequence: TGTGCCAGCTCACTTGTAGGTGCTAGCAATCAGCCCCAGCATTTT.

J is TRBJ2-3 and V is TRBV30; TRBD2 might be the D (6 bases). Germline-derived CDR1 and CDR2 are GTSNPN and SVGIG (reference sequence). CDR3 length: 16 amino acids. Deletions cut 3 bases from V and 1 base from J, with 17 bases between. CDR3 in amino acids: CAWRAHRGGGTDTQYF. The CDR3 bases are TGTGCCTGGAGGGCCCACCGGGGCGGGGGCACAGATACGCAGTATTTT.

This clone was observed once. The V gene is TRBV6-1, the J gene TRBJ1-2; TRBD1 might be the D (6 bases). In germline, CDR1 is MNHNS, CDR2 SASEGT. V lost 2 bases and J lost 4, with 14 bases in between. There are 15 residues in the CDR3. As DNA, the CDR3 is TGTGCCAGCAGTGAACGGGCGGGGGCGAGCTATGGCTACACCTTC. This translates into CASSERAGASYGYTF.

CDR3 sequence reads: CASSPRDRGPNTEAFF. For the CDR3, the DNA is TGTGCCAGCAGCCCCAGGGACAGGGGGCCGAACACTGAAGCTTTCTTT. The chain recombines TRBV3-1 (or the pseudogene TRBV3-2) with TRBJ1-1, with 12 positions matching TRBD1. The J segment lost 1 base and the V segment lost 4 bases, leaving 4 bases of the junction unmatched. The CDR3 loop spans 16 amino acids. The V gene's germline CDR1 is LGHDT and CDR2 YNNKEL (reference sequence).

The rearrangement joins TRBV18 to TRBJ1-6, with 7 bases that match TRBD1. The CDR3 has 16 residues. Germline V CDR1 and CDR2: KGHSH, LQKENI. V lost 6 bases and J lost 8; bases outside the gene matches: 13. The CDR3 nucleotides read TGTGCCAGCTCGCCGACAGGGCCGGATGGTTATTCACCCCTCCACTTT. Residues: CASSPTGPDGYSPLHF. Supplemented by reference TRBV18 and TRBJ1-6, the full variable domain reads NAGVMQNPRHLVRRRGQEARLRCSPMKGHSHVYWYRQLPEEGLKFMVYLQKENIIDESGMPKERFSAEFPKEGPSILRIQQVVRGDSAAYFCASSPTGPDGYSPLHFGNGTRLTVT.

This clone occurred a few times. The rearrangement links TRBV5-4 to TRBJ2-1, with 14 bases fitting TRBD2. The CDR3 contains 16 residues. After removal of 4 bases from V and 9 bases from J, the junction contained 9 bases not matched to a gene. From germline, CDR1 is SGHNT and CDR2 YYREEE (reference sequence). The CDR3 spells CASSHQTSGGAGEQFF. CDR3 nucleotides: TGTGCCAGCAGCCATCAGACTAGCGGGGGGGCCGGTGAGCAGTTCTTC.

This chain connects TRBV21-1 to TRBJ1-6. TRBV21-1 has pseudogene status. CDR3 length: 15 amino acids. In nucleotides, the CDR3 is TGTGCCAGCAGCAAAGAGGTCGTTGGTGGGGCACCCCTCCACTTT. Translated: CASSKEVVGGAPLHF.

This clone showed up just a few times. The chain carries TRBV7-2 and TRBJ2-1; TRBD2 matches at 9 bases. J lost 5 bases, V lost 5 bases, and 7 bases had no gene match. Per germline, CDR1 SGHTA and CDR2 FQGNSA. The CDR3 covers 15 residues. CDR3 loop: CASSRFLAGHNEQFF. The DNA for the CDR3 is TGTGCCAGCAGCCGTTTTCTAGCGGGGCACAATGAGCAGTTCTTC.

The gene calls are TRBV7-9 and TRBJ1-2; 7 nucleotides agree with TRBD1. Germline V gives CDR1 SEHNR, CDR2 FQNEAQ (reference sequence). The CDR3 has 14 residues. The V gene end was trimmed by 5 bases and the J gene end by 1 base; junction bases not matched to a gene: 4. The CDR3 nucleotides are TGTGCCAGCAGCCCGGGACAGTTTAACTATGGCTACACCTTC. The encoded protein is CASSPGQFNYGYTF. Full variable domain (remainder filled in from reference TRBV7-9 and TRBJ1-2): DTGVSQNPRHKITKRGQNVTFRCDPISEHNRLYWYRQTLGQGPEFLTYFQNEAQLEKSRLLSDRFSAERPKGSFSTLEIQRTEQGDSAMYLCASSPGQFNYGYTFGSGTRLTVV.

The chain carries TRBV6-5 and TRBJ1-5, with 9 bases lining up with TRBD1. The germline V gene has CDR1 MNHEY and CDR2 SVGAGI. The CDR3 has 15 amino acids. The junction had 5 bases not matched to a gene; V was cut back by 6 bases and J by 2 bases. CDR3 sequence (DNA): TGTGCCAGCAGGAGGGACAGGGCGGGCAATCAGCCCCAGCATTTT. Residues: CASRRDRAGNQPQHF.

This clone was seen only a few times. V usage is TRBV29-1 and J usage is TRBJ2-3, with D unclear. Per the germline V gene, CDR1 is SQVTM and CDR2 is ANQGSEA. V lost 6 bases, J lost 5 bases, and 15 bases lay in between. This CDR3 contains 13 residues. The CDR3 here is CSVDVTSGDTQYF. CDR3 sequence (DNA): TGCAGCGTAGATGTTACATCAGGAGATACGCAGTATTTT.